This entry lists 8 T cell receptor beta chains sequenced from one sample in a study of cytomegalovirus exposure and HLA in healthy donors (dated by TCRdb to the late 2010s). The library was generated by the immunoSEQ multiplex PCR assay. For the multiplex PCR, a mixture combining 60 forward primers for TCR Vbeta segments and 13 reverse primers for TCR Jbeta segments was used. TCRdb provides this immuneACCESS table in a form limited to in-frame rearrangements. Some clones are lacking; in checked studies, under half of them reflect an unresolved V gene, and why the rest are absent is not known. A total of 90,000 to 120,000 clones appear in this sample, roughly 82% of them only once. Less than 3.5% of the sample is taken by the ten largest. The sequenced sample was PBMCs. The receptor set was obtained from a man aged 25-45 years in good health and CMV-seropositive.

The chain links TRBV30 to TRBJ1-2; TRBD1 is a possible D gene (5 bases). CDR3 length: 14 residues. The V end lost 4 bases, the J end lost 4 bases, and 16 bases lay between the germline ends. Germline values: CDR1 GTSNPN, CDR2 SVGIG (reference sequence). CDR3 DNA: TGTGCCTGGACGCCTCCAGGGAAATCCTATGGCTACACCTTC. Protein sequence: CAWTPPGKSYGYTF.

This rearrangement joins TRBV27 to TRBJ2-5; possible D gene TRBD2, 7 bases. The J call may be faulty, since TRBJ2-7 better matches the DNA end. The CDR3 loop spans 18 amino acids. Germline CDR1 MNHEY, CDR2 SMNVEV (reference sequence). CDR3 sequence reads: CASSSQIGGTGRVYEQYF. In DNA form, the CDR3 reads TGTGCCAGCAGTTCCCAAATCGGGGGTACAGGGAGGGTATACGAGCAGTACTTC.

In its sample, this clone was seen a few times. This chain connects TRBV10-3 to TRBJ1-1, with no clear D. Looked up from germline, CDR1 is ENHRY and CDR2 is SYGVKD. V was trimmed by 6 bases and J by 8 bases, leaving 13 bases between them. CDR3 length equals 12 residues. For the CDR3, the DNA is TGTGCCATCAGGAGGACCACGGGGGAAGCTTTCTTT. It translates to CAIRRTTGEAFF.

This chain joins TRBV2 and TRBJ2-3; TRBD1 matches 7 bases. This CDR3 contains 15 residues. Unmatched junction bases numbered 11, after V lost 9 bases and J lost 2 bases. Germline V gene sequence: CDR1 SNHLY, CDR2 FYNNEI. CDR3 coding DNA: TGTGCCAGTGACAGGGTAGATGCATACACAGATACGCAGTATTTT. Its protein product is CASDRVDAYTDTQYF. The full variable domain, its missing parts supplied by reference TRBV2 and TRBJ2-3, is EPEVTQTPSHQVTQMGQEVILRCVPISNHLYFYWYRQILGQKVEFLVSFYNNEISEKSEIFDDQFSVERPDGSNFTLKIRSTKLEDSAMYFCASDRVDAYTDTQYFGPGTRLTVL.

The CDR3 sequence is CASSHRLLEKLFF. The DNA of the CDR3 is TGCGCCAGCAGTCATCGTCTATTGGAAAAACTGTTTTTT. The chain uses TRBV10-1 and TRBJ1-4; D is unresolved. The V gene lost 5 bases and the J gene lost 8 bases, with 12 bases spanning the gap. Germline-derived CDR1 and CDR2 are WNHNN and SYGVQD (reference sequence). This CDR3 is 13 amino acids long.

The chain has TRBV5-1 and TRBJ2-2; D gene ambiguous. V lost 1 base, J lost 6 bases, and 10 bases lay in between. Germline V lookup: CDR1 SGHRS, CDR2 YFSETQ. This CDR3 region has 14 residues. The DNA of the CDR3 is TGCGCCAGCAGCTTGAGCCAGGCCCCCGGGGAGCTGTTTTTT. As protein: CASSLSQAPGELFF. Full variable domain (missing parts from reference TRBV5-1 and TRBJ2-2): KAGVTQTPRYLIKTRGQQVTLSCSPISGHRSVSWYQQTPGQGLQFLFEYFSETQRNKGNFPGRFSGRQFSNSRSEMNVSTLELGDSALYLCASSLSQAPGELFFGEGSRLTVL.

The gene calls are TRBV5-1 and TRBJ2-3; 8 positions agree with TRBD2. The germline V gene has CDR1 SGHRS and CDR2 YFSETQ. CDR3 length equals 15 residues. The V segment lost 0 bases and the J segment 4 bases; nucleotides outside the gene matches: 4. CDR3 sequence: CASSLAPGGPDTQYF. The CDR3, as DNA: TGCGCCAGCAGCTTGGCTCCGGGGGGGCCAGATACGCAGTATTTT.

The chain joins TRBV5-6 to TRBJ2-1; TRBD2 aligns across 9 bases. CDR3 length: 16 residues. The V segment lost 0 bases and the J segment 5 bases; nucleotides outside the gene matches: 6. Germline loops: CDR1 SGHDT, CDR2 YYEEEE. In DNA form, the CDR3 reads TGTGCCAGCAGCTTGGGGGCGAGCGGGGGGCACAATGAGCAGTTCTTC. This sequence encodes CASSLGASGGHNEQFF.